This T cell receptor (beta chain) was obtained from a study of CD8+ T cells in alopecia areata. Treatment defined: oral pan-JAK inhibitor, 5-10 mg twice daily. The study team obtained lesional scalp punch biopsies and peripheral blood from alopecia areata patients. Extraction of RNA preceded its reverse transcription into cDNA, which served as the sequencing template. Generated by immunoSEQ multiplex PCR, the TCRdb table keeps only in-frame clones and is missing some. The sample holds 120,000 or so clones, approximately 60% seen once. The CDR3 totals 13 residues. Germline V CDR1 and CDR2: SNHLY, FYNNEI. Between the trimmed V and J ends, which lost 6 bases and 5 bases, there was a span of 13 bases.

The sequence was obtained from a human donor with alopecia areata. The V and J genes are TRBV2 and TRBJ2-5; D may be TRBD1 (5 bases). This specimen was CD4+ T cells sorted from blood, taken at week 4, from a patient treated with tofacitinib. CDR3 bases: TGTGCCAGCAGATGGACAAGGTTCGAGACCCAGTACTTC. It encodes CASRWTRFETQYF.